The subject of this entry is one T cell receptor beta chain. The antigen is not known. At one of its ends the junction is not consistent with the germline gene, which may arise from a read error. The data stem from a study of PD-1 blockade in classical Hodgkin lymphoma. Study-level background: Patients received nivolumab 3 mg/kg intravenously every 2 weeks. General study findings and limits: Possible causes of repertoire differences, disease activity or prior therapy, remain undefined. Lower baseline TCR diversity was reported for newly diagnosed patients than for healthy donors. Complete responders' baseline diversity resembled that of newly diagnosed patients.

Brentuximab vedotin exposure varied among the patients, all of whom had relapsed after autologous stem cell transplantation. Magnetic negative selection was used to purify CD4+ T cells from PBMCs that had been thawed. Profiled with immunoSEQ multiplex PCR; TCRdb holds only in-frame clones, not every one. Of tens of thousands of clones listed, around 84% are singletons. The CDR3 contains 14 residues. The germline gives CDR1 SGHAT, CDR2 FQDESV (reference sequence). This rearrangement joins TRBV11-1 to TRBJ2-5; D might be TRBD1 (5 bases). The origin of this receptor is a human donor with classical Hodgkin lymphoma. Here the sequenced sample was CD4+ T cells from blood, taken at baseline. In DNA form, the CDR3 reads TGTGCCAGCAACTTAGGTGGGGCCCAGGAGACCCAGTACTTC. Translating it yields CASNLGGAQETQYF.